This T cell receptor (beta chain) originates from a study of blood T cell repertoires in COVID-19. In the study overall: COVID-19 samples, acute and convalescent, were from the United States, Italy and Spain. From T cells, B-cell-depleted T cells, or PBMCs came the material, which was cDNA or gDNA.

This clone was recorded a few times. The V gene's germline CDR1 is ENHRY and CDR2 SYGVKD. With V trimmed by 5 bases and J by 4 bases, 4 bases remained unmatched. This CDR3 comprises 13 residues. Per the study methods: Estimates of nucleated cell counts were drawn from the amplification of reference gene primers. Sequencing used immunoSEQ multiplex PCR; TCRdb keeps in-frame clones, though not all of them. That table gives V, J and clone size, and the DNA gave D and trimming. The top ten clones hold approximately 4.1% of a sample with roughly 99,000 clones, approximately 84% of them seen once. The chain couples TRBV10-3 to TRBJ1-1; 7 bases fit TRBD1. The specimen sequenced was peripheral blood. This TCR came from a human donor in a cohort sampled during active COVID-19. CDR3 bases: TGTGCCATCAGTAGACAGGGAAGCACTGAAGCTTTCTTT. Translation gives CAISRQGSTEAFF.